The clone carrying this T cell receptor (beta chain) was counted a single time. Its specificity is unknown. The data were obtained in a study of Tregs in tolerant kidney transplant recipients. The study, taken as a whole, reports: Antigen-driven expansion was suggested because donor-specific Tregs expanded more than all Tregs in tolerant patients. Activated donor B cell expansion appeared to reveal the most relevant donor-specific TCRbeta repertoire.

TCRdb's copy holds only in-frame clones and misses some; the assay was immunoSEQ multiplex PCR. The sample lists about 73,000 clones, 95% to 98% seen once, with approximately 0.56% in the top ten. V lost 0 bases and J 2 bases, leaving 10 bases between the germline ends. The germline V gene encodes CDR1 GTSNPN and CDR2 SVGIG (reference sequence). The CDR3 is 14 residues long. The receptor comes from a human donor who received a combined kidney and bone marrow transplant. Source: CD4+ T cells from blood, taken before the transplant. V is TRBV30 and J is TRBJ1-2; D not resolved. The CDR3 loop is CAWSVRRRNYGYTF. CDR3 nucleotides: TGTGCCTGGAGTGTACGTCGTCGGAACTATGGCTACACCTTC.